This paragraph reports one T cell receptor beta chain. CDR1 MNHEY and CDR2 SVGAGI come from the germline V gene. The CDR3 extends over 14 amino acids. With V trimmed by 7 bases and J by 6 bases, 7 bases remained unmatched. The data were taken from a study of blood T cell repertoires in COVID-19. Turning to the study itself: Samples representing acute and convalescent COVID-19 were sourced from the United States, Italy and Spain. The cDNA or gDNA used as material had been derived from T cells, B-cell-depleted T cells, or PBMCs.

Original data processing: Quantification of nucleated cells was approximated via reference gene primer amplification. Some clones are missing from TCRdb's copy, which holds only in-frame ones; the method was immunoSEQ multiplex PCR. The DNA was the basis for D and trimming; V, J and clone size are from that table. The sample lists 150,000 to 200,000 clones; approximately 80% were seen once. Sequenced: peripheral blood. This TCR was sampled from a man aged 45-65 years who had recovered from COVID-19. V gene TRBV6-5 combines with J gene TRBJ1-5, with 9 bases matching TRBD1. The CDR3 DNA reads as TGTGCCAGCACCAAGGACAGGGGCCGTCAGCCCCAGCATTTT. Protein sequence: CASTKDRGRQPQHF.